This T cell receptor beta chain was documented in a study of Ad26.COV2.S vaccination and SARS-CoV-2 variants. Data came from immunoSEQ multiplex PCR; TCRdb stores just in-frame clones and leaves some out. The sample has 300,000 to 350,000 clones; 75% to 90% are singletons. This clone was observed a few times. The antigen remains unidentified. Described treatment: 19 received Ad26.COV2.S at low or high dose, single or two shots; 5 received placebo; per-sample allocation not given. Vaccine and placebo recipients were sampled on day 63 after the first injection. An Ad26 vector was used to express Wuhan-strain SARS-CoV-2 spike as the vaccine. Regarding the study as a whole: Vaccinees reportedly had broad spike-specific CD8+ and CD4+ T cell responses.

This sequence originates from a person between 18 and 65 years old who received the Ad26.COV2.S COVID-19 vaccine or a placebo. This specimen was peripheral blood, taken in a trial of Ad26.COV2.S vaccine versus placebo.

The CDR3 protein is CASSIQGLVAYEQYV. Written as DNA, the CDR3 is TGTGCCAGTAGTATCCAGGGACTAGTTGCATACGAGCAGTACGTC. V and J are TRBV19 and TRBJ2-7; the match to TRBD2 covers 8 bases. Per germline, CDR1 LNHDA and CDR2 SQIVND (reference sequence). V was clipped by 3 bases and J by 4 bases; unmatched bases: 8. This CDR3 comprises 15 residues.